This T cell receptor (beta chain) was captured by sequencing in a study of T cells after yellow fever vaccination. Study-wide background: Low-cell-number fractions were prepared with SMART-Seq v4 Ultra Low Input. General study results and limits: CD4 and CD8 compartments shared a small share of clonotypes, likely from convergent recombination. A large majority of primary-vaccination clones showed up again after the booster (under 98% CD4, around 90% CD8).

With 4 bases removed from V and 3 bases from J, the gap between germline ends came to 10 bases. The CDR3 consists of 13 residues. The germline gives CDR1 KGHSH, CDR2 LQKENI. The sample holds many counts of this clonotype. The antigen remains unidentified. TCR cDNA, made by 5'RACE template switching, carried an added universal primer site and UMIs. MiXCR, applied by TCRdb to the 5' RACE reads, yields one record per CDR3 protein. This sample has hundreds of thousands of distinct CDR3 sequences, with around 4% found just once. The source of this sequence is a man younger than 35 who received the YFV17D yellow fever vaccine. The sample consisted of PBMCs, taken on the day of the yellow fever booster vaccination. The chain combines TRBV18 with TRBJ2-7; the D is unclear. In DNA form, the CDR3 reads TGTGCCAGCTCACTAAGCCAGGTCTACGAGCAGTACGTC. This sequence encodes CASSLSQVYEQYV.